These T cell receptor beta chains were read from a single sample in a study of identical twins. Each CDR3 protein gets one entry after TCRdb re-called the 5' RACE reads with MiXCR. The sample carries around 530,000 distinct CDR3 sequences, roughly 15% recorded once. The same sample was also studied in work on yellow fever vaccine responses in identical twins.

The sample taken for sequencing was CD4+ T cells sorted from blood. These receptors all stem from a woman aged 18 to 35 in good health. Each CDR3 is given with its conserved first and last residue. D genes are given only for firm matches. The size field is filled for only some rows; it gives once, few, many or a size class.

TRBV4-2	-	TRBJ2-1	many	CASSQDLGGASYNEQFF	TGTGCCAGCAGCCAAGATTTGGGCGGGGCCTCCTACAATGAGCAGTTCTTC
TRBV2	-	TRBJ1-1	-	CASSVLLGEAFF	TGTGCCAGCAGTGTCCTTTTGGGGGAAGCTTTCTTT
TRBV6-1	-	TRBJ2-4	-	CASSEARSIQYF	TGTGCCAGCAGTGAGGCTAGGTCCATTCAGTACTTC
TRBV15	-	TRBJ2-7	few	CATKDRDGLYKQYF	TGTGCCACCAAAGACAGAGACGGACTGTACAAGCAGTACTTC
TRBV12-5	TRBD2	TRBJ2-1	few	CASGTGSGGFSYNEQFF	TGTGCTAGTGGTACCGGAAGCGGGGGGTTCTCCTACAATGAGCAGTTCTTC
TRBV4-1	TRBD1	TRBJ2-5	-	CASADRVLETQYF	TGCGCCAGCGCTGACAGGGTCTTAGAGACCCAGTACTTC
TRBV3-1	TRBD2	TRBJ2-2	many	CASSTNAVGTSMTGELFF	TGTGCCAGCAGCACTAACGCGGTGGGGACTAGCATGACCGGGGAGCTGTTTTTT
TRBV28	-	TRBJ2-3	-	CASSTAGIGDTQYF	TGTGCCAGCAGCACGGCCGGGATAGGGGATACGCAGTATTTT
TRBV12-3/TRBV12-4	TRBD1	TRBJ2-7	-	CASSLVDRKGEQYF	TGTGCCAGCAGTTTAGTGGACAGGAAAGGCGAGCAGTACTTC
TRBV7-2	TRBD1	TRBJ2-3	few	CASSLRQGPTDTQYF	TGTGCCAGCAGCCTACGACAGGGGCCCACAGATACGCAGTATTTT
TRBV11-2	TRBD2	TRBJ2-5	few	CASSLGRTLGGETQYF	TGTGCCAGCAGCTTAGGCCGGACACTGGGAGGGGAGACCCAGTACTTC
TRBV11-2	TRBD1	TRBJ2-3	-	CASSQGVASTDTQYF	TGTGCCAGCAGCCAGGGGGTGGCTAGCACAGATACGCAGTATTTT
TRBV2	-	TRBJ2-1	-	CASSEEVRNEQFF	TGTGCCAGCAGTGAGGAAGTTAGGAATGAGCAGTTCTTC
TRBV10-2	TRBD2	TRBJ2-5	-	CASWGLAGTTQYF	TGCGCCAGCTGGGGACTAGCGGGAACGACCCAGTACTTC
TRBV29-1	TRBD1	TRBJ2-7	-	CSVGRGGNLLEQYF	TGCAGCGTAGGGAGAGGGGGCAATCTTCTCGAGCAGTACTTC
TRBV14	-	TRBJ1-6	many	CASSHDRTNSPLHF	TGTGCCAGCAGCCATGACAGGACCAATTCACCCCTCCACTTT
TRBV24-1	-	TRBJ2-5	-	CATSDPGQPETQYF	TGTGCCACCAGTGATCCCGGGCAGCCCGAGACCCAGTACTTC
TRBV5-6	-	TRBJ2-5	many	CASSQGRRETQYF	TGTGCCAGCAGCCAGGGGCGGAGGGAGACCCAGTACTTC
TRBV10-1	-	TRBJ2-5	-	CASSAFRTSETQYF	TGCGCCAGCAGTGCGTTCAGGACTTCGGAGACCCAGTACTTC
TRBV12-3/TRBV12-4	-	TRBJ1-1	many	CASSFSLLGGLVAFF	TGTGCCAGCAGTTTTTCTCTGTTGGGGGGGCTGGTAGCTTTCTTT
TRBV7-8	-	TRBJ2-2	-	CASSLVQGSPGELFF	TGTGCCAGCAGCTTAGTCCAGGGAAGCCCCGGGGAGCTGTTTTTT
TRBV6-1	TRBD1	TRBJ2-2	few	CASAGDRGLTGDLFF	TGTGCCAGCGCCGGGGACAGGGGGCTGACCGGGGACCTGTTTTTT
TRBV20-1	TRBD2	TRBJ2-7	-	CSASPSGMTTYEQYF	TGCAGTGCTAGTCCTAGCGGGATGACTACCTACGAGCAGTACTTC
TRBV15	-	TRBJ2-2	-	CATSRVDTNTGELFF	TGTGCCACCAGCAGAGTCGACACGAACACCGGGGAGCTGTTTTTT
TRBV10-3	-	TRBJ1-1	-	CAITKTGNTEAFF	TGTGCCATCACCAAAACAGGGAACACTGAAGCTTTCTTT
TRBV10-3	TRBD1	TRBJ2-7	many	CAISVGTGGTIYEQYF	TGTGCCATCAGTGTAGGGACAGGGGGCACCATCTACGAGCAGTACTTC
TRBV7-9	-	TRBJ1-1	few	CASSAPTEKGNTEAFF	TGTGCCAGCAGCGCACCCACGGAGAAGGGGAACACTGAAGCTTTCTTT
TRBV7-9	TRBD1	TRBJ1-6	few	CASSFGQGAYSPLHF	TGTGCCAGCAGCTTTGGTCAGGGGGCTTATTCACCCCTCCACTTT
TRBV12-3/TRBV12-4	-	TRBJ1-1	few	CASSLREIEAFF	TGTGCCAGCAGTTTACGGGAGATTGAAGCTTTCTTT
TRBV5-1	TRBD2	TRBJ2-1	-	CASSLVLAGGFNEQFF	TGCGCCAGCAGCTTGGTTCTAGCGGGAGGCTTCAATGAGCAGTTCTTC
TRBV10-2	-	TRBJ2-5	-	CASKVTEETQYF	TGCGCCAGCAAGGTGACAGAAGAGACCCAGTACTTC
TRBV29-1	-	TRBJ2-3	few	CSVEFLEDTQYF	TGCAGCGTTGAGTTTCTTGAAGATACGCAGTATTTT
TRBV27	-	TRBJ2-2	-	CASSLKFGGLAANTGELFF	TGTGCCAGCAGTTTAAAGTTTGGGGGGCTAGCGGCGAACACCGGGGAGCTGTTTTTT
TRBV5-1	TRBD1	TRBJ2-1	-	CASSFATGGYNEQFF	TGCGCCAGCAGCTTTGCGACAGGGGGATACAATGAGCAGTTCTTC
TRBV6-1	TRBD2	TRBJ2-1	few	CASKGGSNNEQFF	TGTGCCAGCAAAGGCGGGAGCAACAATGAGCAGTTCTTC
TRBV20-1	-	TRBJ1-4	few	CSARRGIGEKLFF	TGCAGTGCTAGGAGAGGGATCGGTGAAAAACTGTTTTTT
TRBV28	-	TRBJ2-1	-	CASSSEYLSGFDNEQFF	TGTGCCAGCAGTTCAGAATATCTGAGCGGGTTCGACAATGAGCAGTTCTTC
TRBV5-1	TRBD2	TRBJ2-1	many	CASSISSGRAFEQFF	TGCGCCAGCAGCATTTCTAGCGGGAGGGCCTTTGAGCAGTTCTTC
TRBV7-6	-	TRBJ2-4	many	CASSLSPRGIQYF	TGTGCCAGCAGCCTATCCCCCAGAGGGATTCAGTACTTC
TRBV20-1	-	TRBJ1-1	-	CCARSPTGPRNTEAFF	TGCTGTGCTAGATCGCCGACAGGCCCGAGGAACACTGAAGCTTTCTTT
TRBV10-3	-	TRBJ2-3	many	CAIRDTDTQYF	TGTGCCATCAGAGACACAGATACGCAGTATTTT
TRBV3-1	-	TRBJ1-5	many	CASSPGPLSNQPQHF	TGTGCCAGCAGCCCTGGACCCTTAAGCAATCAGCCCCAGCATTTT
TRBV5-1	-	TRBJ2-5	few	CASSLDTEETQYF	TGCGCCAGCAGCTTGGACACCGAAGAGACCCAGTACTTC
TRBV11-3	-	TRBJ2-3	-	CASSFLTSTDTQYF	TGTGCCAGCAGCTTCCTTACTAGCACAGATACGCAGTATTTT
TRBV7-7	TRBD2	TRBJ2-5	few	CASSLGLAGGPETQYF	TGTGCCAGCAGCTTAGGACTAGCGGGAGGGCCAGAGACCCAGTACTTC
TRBV20-1	-	TRBJ2-1	few	CSASSQASYNEQFF	TGCAGTGCTAGTAGTCAGGCCTCCTACAATGAGCAGTTCTTC
TRBV15	-	TRBJ2-5	-	CATSRDGIFGRAWGETQYF	TGTGCCACCAGCAGAGATGGGATTTTTGGCAGGGCGTGGGGAGAGACCCAGTACTTC
TRBV10-3	-	TRBJ2-7	few	CAISVARVSSYEQYF	TGTGCCATCAGTGTAGCCAGGGTGAGCTCCTACGAGCAGTACTTC
TRBV7-6	-	TRBJ1-1	few	CASSANPNLNTEAFF	TGTGCCAGCAGCGCCAACCCGAACTTGAACACTGAAGCTTTCTTT
TRBV7-9	-	TRBJ1-5	-	CASSLDLDQPQHF	TGTGCCAGCAGCTTGGATTTGGATCAGCCCCAGCATTTT
TRBV5-5	-	TRBJ1-1	-	CASSLQGGSNTEAFF	TGTGCCAGCAGCTTGCAGGGAGGCTCAAACACTGAAGCTTTCTTT
TRBV7-9	-	TRBJ1-1	few	CASSARTVGNTEAFF	TGTGCCAGCAGCGCACGGACAGTTGGGAACACTGAAGCTTTCTTT